This entry lists 3 T cell receptor beta chains sequenced from one sample in a study of CD8 T cells in ankylosing spondylitis. TCRdb passed the 5' RACE reads through MiXCR, listing each CDR3 protein once. The sample has around 160,000 distinct CDR3 sequences; around a tenth are singletons. Specimen: blood, either unsorted or a sorted T cell fraction (not recorded which). The receptor source for this set is a male donor with ankylosing spondylitis or in good health (not recorded which).

This clonotype was found many times. J is TRBJ2-7 and V is TRBV5-6; the D is unclear. From germline, CDR1 is SGHDT and CDR2 YYEEEE. V was trimmed by 2 bases and J by 6 bases, leaving 9 bases between them. The CDR3 runs 12 residues. For the CDR3, the DNA is TGTGCCAGCAGCTTTCTGGAAACCGAGCAGTACTTC. This codes for CASSFLETEQYF.

The sample holds a few counts of this clonotype. The chain combines TRBV7-8 with TRBJ2-1, with 7 bases aligning to TRBD1. Germline CDR1 is SGHVS and CDR2 is FQNEAQ. This CDR3 comprises 14 residues. V lost 6 bases, J lost 6 bases, and 8 bases stayed unmatched. In nucleotides, the CDR3 is TGTGCCAGCAGTAATATGGGACAGTTCAATGAGCAGTTCTTC. This translates into CASSNMGQFNEQFF.

This clonotype was counted many times. The chain carries TRBV10-3 and TRBJ1-1; 7 bases are a match to TRBD1. CDR3 length: 15 amino acids. V lost 0 bases and J lost 5; bases outside the gene matches: 6. Per the germline V gene, CDR1 is ENHRY and CDR2 is SYGVKD. The CDR3: CAISESAGGVTEAFF. CDR3 in DNA: TGTGCCATCAGTGAGTCCGCAGGGGGTGTGACTGAAGCTTTCTTT.